These 26 T cell receptor beta chains were all obtained from the same sample, sequenced in a study of spatial heterogeneity in lung cancer. The study's findings and limits: Mutation counts in tumors were tracked by counts of expanded intratumoral alpha and beta TCRs.

These receptors' targets are unknown. Time point reported: sample taken at primary tumor resection. From the 5' RACE reads, TCRdb called clonotypes with MiXCR, one entry per CDR3 protein. The top ten clones hold roughly a fifth of a sample with about 11,000 distinct CDR3 sequences, around 7.9% of them seen once. This specimen was lung tumor tissue, taken at surgery. The receptors here all came from a female donor with early-stage non-small cell lung cancer.

This clonotype was recorded a few times. This beta chain appears as a stray read in a library generated for alpha chains; its size is not informative. The rearrangement uses TRBV20-1 and TRBJ2-5; D is unresolved. Germline V gene data show CDR1 as DFQATT and CDR2 as SNEGSKA (reference sequence). V was cut by 6 bases and J by 7 bases, with 18 bases left in between. This CDR3 has 13 residues. DNA of the CDR3: TGCAGTGCCCGCGGACGGCCTACGGGGACCCAGTACTTC. Protein sequence: CSARGRPTGTQYF.

This clonotype showed up many times. Little can be read into the size of this beta chain, an off-target read in a library designed for alpha chains. The chain is built from TRBV5-1 and TRBJ1-2, with no clear D. The V end was cut by 0 bases, the J end by 3 bases, with 6 bases between. This CDR3 contains 13 residues. CDR1 is SGHRS, CDR2 YFSETQ, per germline. This chain's CDR3 is CASSLEVDYGYTF. The CDR3 DNA is TGCGCCAGCAGCTTGGAGGTAGACTATGGCTACACCTTC.

This clonotype was recorded many times. Being off target in a library aimed at alpha chains, this beta chain has a size of little meaning. The rearrangement links TRBV18 to TRBJ2-2; D possibly corresponds to TRBD2 (6 bases). CDR1 and CDR2 (germline): KGHSH, LQKENI. This CDR3 has 16 amino acids. Trimming pared 3 bases from V and 0 bases from J, leaving 11 bases between. The CDR3: CASSPGGSPNTGELFF. The CDR3 DNA reads as TGTGCCAGCTCACCGGGGGGAAGCCCGAACACCGGGGAGCTGTTTTTT.

At least ten counts were recorded for this clonotype. The size of this beta chain means little, since it is a stray read in a library made for alpha chains. V gene TRBV13 combines with J gene TRBJ2-3; 15 bases align to TRBD2. Germline CDR1 is PRHDT and CDR2 is FYEKMQ (reference sequence). This CDR3 is built from 16 residues. J lost 3 bases, V lost 4 bases, and 2 bases had no gene match. CDR3: CASSYGTSGGTDTQYF. CDR3 bases: TGTGCCAGCAGCTACGGGACTAGCGGGGGGACAGATACGCAGTATTTT.

This clonotype appeared many times. For a library built for alpha chains, this beta chain is a stray read; little rests on its size. V is TRBV5-1 and J is TRBJ1-1, with TRBD1 as a possible D gene (6 bases). Germline-derived CDR1 and CDR2 are SGHRS and YFSETQ. Trimming removed 1 base at V and 11 bases at J, with 12 bases between. CDR3 length: 12 amino acids. The CDR3 DNA is TGCGCCAGCAGCTTGAAGGGGGAGTGGGCTTTCTTT. Its protein is CASSLKGEWAFF.

This clonotype has at least ten counts. This beta chain is off target for a library built for alpha chains, so its abundance means little. The CDR3 sequence: CASSLTGANVLTF. CDR3 in DNA: TGTGCCAGCAGTTTAACCGGGGCCAACGTCCTGACTTTC. This chain links TRBV12-3 or TRBV12-4 with TRBJ2-6; the D is unclear. CDR3 length: 13 residues. V was cut by 2 bases and J by 4 bases, with 3 bases left in between.

This clonotype was observed at least ten times. Since it is a stray read in a library aimed at alpha chains, this beta chain has a size that is not meaningful. The V and J genes are TRBV7-3 and TRBJ2-3, with a weak D call TRBD1 (6 bases). CDR3 size: 14 residues. The V end was cut by 2 bases, the J end by 3 bases, with 9 bases between. CDR1 is SGHTA, CDR2 FQGTGA, per germline. The CDR3 nucleotides are TGTGCCAGCAGCTTATTACAGGGTACAGATACGCAGTATTTT. Amino acids: CASSLLQGTDTQYF.

This clonotype has ten or more counts. An end of the junction does not agree with germline; a read error may underlie this. Found in a library prepared for alpha chains, this beta chain is an off-target read, and its abundance has little meaning. The J gene is TRBJ2-5, the V gene TRBV7-7; 12 bases map to TRBD2. Germline V gives CDR1 SSHAT, CDR2 FNYEAQ (reference sequence). This CDR3 contains 15 residues. CDR3 nucleotides: TGTGCTAGCAGCTCCCGACTAGCGGGGGAAGAGACCCAGTACTTC. It yields the protein CASSSRLAGEETQYF.

This clonotype has a count of ten or more. This beta chain slipped into a library made for alpha chains as a stray read, so its size is not meaningful. V usage is TRBV5-6 and J usage is TRBJ2-3; weak D call: TRBD2 (6 bases). The CDR3 is made up of 14 amino acids. The ends were cut back, 3 bases at V and 1 base at J, with 9 bases in the middle. Germline V gene data show CDR1 as SGHDT and CDR2 as YYEEEE. This CDR3 is CASSWGEGTDTQYF. The CDR3 DNA sequence: TGTGCCAGCAGCTGGGGGGAGGGCACAGATACGCAGTATTTT.

This clonotype was counted a few times. This beta chain is a stray sequence in a library constructed for alpha chains; its clone size is not meaningful. The chain uses TRBV20-1 and TRBJ2-3, with 9 bases matching TRBD2. The CDR3 is made up of 17 amino acids. The germline V gene has CDR1 DFQATT and CDR2 SNEGSKA (reference sequence). V lost 2 bases, J lost 9 bases, and 18 bases stayed unmatched. The CDR3 nucleotides read TGCAGTGCTAGATCCCAGGTAGCGGGGGCCACTACAGGCACGCAGTATTTT. Its translation is CSARSQVAGATTGTQYF.

This clonotype came up many times. This beta chain turned up in a library designed for alpha chains; as an off-target read, its abundance says little. The chain has TRBV20-1 and TRBJ2-7; no clear D. CDR3 length: 12 residues. Trimming took 2 bases from V and 6 from J, leaving 11 bases between them. CDR1 is DFQATT, CDR2 SNEGSKA, per germline (reference sequence). CDR3 sequence: CSARKQTIEQYF. CDR3 nucleotide sequence: TGCAGTGCTAGAAAGCAGACGATCGAGCAGTACTTC.

This clonotype was observed at least ten times. The library was designed around alpha chains, so this beta chain is a stray read whose abundance carries little weight. V is TRBV2 and J is TRBJ2-5, with D perhaps TRBD2 (6 bases). There are 14 residues in the CDR3. The V end was cut by 6 bases, the J end by 2 bases, with 13 bases between. CDR1 and CDR2 (germline): SNHLY, FYNNEI. CDR3 DNA: TGTGCCAGCAGAATGGAGCGGGCGCAAGAGACCCAGTACTTC. This encodes CASRMERAQETQYF.

This clonotype has at least ten counts. Found in a library prepared for alpha chains, this beta chain is an off-target read, and its abundance has little meaning. V gene TRBV20-1 combines with J gene TRBJ2-5, with 7 nucleotides matching TRBD1. The CDR3 sequence is 13 residues long. Germline trimming cut 6 bases from V and 2 bases from J; bases unmatched to any gene: 6. CDR1 is DFQATT, CDR2 SNEGSKA, per germline (reference sequence). CDR3 nucleotide sequence: TGCAGTGCCCCCCGGGACAGTCAAGAGACCCAGTACTTC. Amino acid sequence: CSAPRDSQETQYF.

This clonotype counts as medium-sized (0.01 to 0.1%). This beta chain turned up in a library designed for alpha chains; as an off-target read, its abundance says little. The chain employs TRBV5-1 and TRBJ1-1, with 9 positions matching TRBD1. The CDR3 is 17 residues long. V was pared by 0 bases and J by 1 base, with 7 bases of the junction left unmatched. Germline V gene sequence: CDR1 SGHRS, CDR2 YFSETQ. CDR3 sequence: CASSLGAGQGSNTEAFF. CDR3 coding DNA: TGCGCCAGCAGCTTGGGAGCGGGACAGGGATCGAACACTGAAGCTTTCTTT.

This clonotype was detected ten times or more. Because the library targeted alpha chains, this beta chain is an off-target read whose size means little. The rearrangement uses TRBV2 and TRBJ2-1; 7 positions agree with TRBD1. The CDR3 spans 13 residues. V shed 7 bases, J shed 4 bases, and the junction held 4 bases outside the gene matches. Germline V gene sequence: CDR1 SNHLY, CDR2 FYNNEI. The CDR3: CASKRTGYNEQFF. The DNA of the CDR3 is TGTGCCAGCAAGAGGACAGGATACAATGAGCAGTTCTTC. Based on the CDR3 plus reference TRBV2 and TRBJ2-1, the full variable domain is EPEVTQTPSHQVTQMGQEVILRCVPISNHLYFYWYRQILGQKVEFLVSFYNNEISEKSEIFDDQFSVERPDGSNFTLKIRSTKLEDSAMYFCASKRTGYNEQFFGPGTRLTVL.

In its sample, this clonotype ranks as medium-sized (0.01 to 0.1%). Within a library made for alpha chains, this beta chain is off target, and its count is uninformative. The chain employs TRBV28 and TRBJ1-5, with D hard to call. Germline CDR1 and CDR2: MDHEN and SYDVKM. This CDR3 has 15 residues. Trimming took off 2 bases at V and 2 bases at J, with 10 bases between the two ends. The CDR3 region is CASSLSLAGNQPQHF. Here the CDR3 DNA reads TGTGCCAGCAGTTTAAGTTTGGCAGGCAATCAGCCCCAGCATTTT.

This clonotype was seen a few times. Little can be read into the size of this beta chain, an off-target read in a library designed for alpha chains. The chain links TRBV5-4 to TRBJ1-1, with D possibly being TRBD1 (5 bases). V shed 5 bases and J shed 2 bases, with 16 bases lying between them. In germline, CDR1 is SGHNT, CDR2 YYREEE (reference sequence). The CDR3 has 15 residues. The CDR3 DNA reads as TGTGCCAGCAGGGAAGGGACTGCCCCAAACACTGAAGCTTTCTTT. It encodes CASREGTAPNTEAFF.

This clonotype was detected many times. Since it is a stray read in a library aimed at alpha chains, this beta chain has a size that is not meaningful. The rearrangement links TRBV9 to TRBJ1-6; D perhaps matches TRBD1 (5 bases). V was clipped by 3 bases and J by 5 bases, with 9 bases between them. This CDR3 spans 14 amino acids. Per the germline V gene, CDR1 is SGDLS and CDR2 is YYNGEE. This CDR3 reads CASSEGPHNSPLHF. CDR3 nucleotide sequence: TGTGCCAGCAGCGAGGGGCCTCATAATTCACCCCTCCACTTT. The full variable domain, in which reference TRBV9 and TRBJ1-6 provide the parts outside the CDR3, is DSGVTQTPKHLITATGQRVTLRCSPRSGDLSVYWYQQSLDQGLQFLIQYYNGEERAKGNILERFSAQQFPDLHSELNLSSLELGDSALYFCASSEGPHNSPLHFGNGTRLTVT.

This clonotype was counted ten times or more. Found in a library prepared for alpha chains, this beta chain is an off-target read, and its abundance has little meaning. J is TRBJ1-5 and V is TRBV7-2, with a tentative D call TRBD1 (5 bases). The CDR3 has 14 residues. Germline CDR1 reads SGHTA; CDR2 reads FQGNSA. Trimming took 4 bases from V and 2 from J, leaving 9 bases between them. The CDR3: CASSSRDGNQPQHF. The CDR3 DNA reads as TGTGCCAGCAGCTCCAGGGATGGCAATCAGCCCCAGCATTTT.

By sample share, this clonotype is medium-sized. This beta chain came through as a stray read in a library set up for alpha chains, and its size says little. The chain recombines TRBV9 with TRBJ2-1; D possibly uses TRBD1 or TRBD2 (6 bases each). Between the trimmed V and J ends, which lost 3 bases and 3 bases, there was a span of 19 bases. This CDR3 spans 17 amino acids. CDR1 is SGDLS and CDR2 is YYNGEE in the germline V gene. Here the CDR3 reads CASSAGRRGAFYNEQFF. The CDR3 DNA follows: TGTGCCAGCAGCGCGGGTAGGAGGGGGGCTTTCTACAATGAGCAGTTCTTC.

With regard to this clonotype: As an off-target read in a library built for alpha chains, this beta chain has a frequency of little significance. This chain connects TRBV20-1 to TRBJ2-7; D not resolved. Germline V gene sequence: CDR1 DFQATT, CDR2 SNEGSKA (reference sequence). V dropped 2 bases and J dropped 0 bases, with 14 bases sitting between them. The CDR3 spans 15 residues. The CDR3 is CSARLLGRSSYEQYF. In DNA, the CDR3 is TGCAGTGCTAGACTGTTGGGTCGGAGCTCCTACGAGCAGTACTTC.

This clonotype was observed at least ten times. The library was designed around alpha chains, so this beta chain is a stray read whose abundance carries little weight. The V call is TRBV7-7, the J call TRBJ2-2; D tentatively reads TRBD1 or TRBD2 (5 bases each). This CDR3 is 11 amino acids long. The germline V gene has CDR1 SSHAT and CDR2 FNYEAQ (reference sequence). V lost 8 bases to trimming and J lost 4 bases, with 5 bases between them. The chain's CDR3 is CASGGTGELFF. DNA for the CDR3: TGTGCCAGCGGGGGCACCGGGGAGCTGTTTTTT.

This clonotype was recorded many times. A library prepared for alpha chains yielded this beta chain as an off-target read; its size is of little meaning. This chain uses TRBV20-1 with TRBJ1-1; D may be TRBD1 (5 bases). Germline loops: CDR1 DFQATT, CDR2 SNEGSKA (reference sequence). The CDR3 loop spans 14 amino acids. V lost 3 bases to trimming and J lost 6 bases, with 17 bases between them. CDR3 residues: CSASKQGRTAEAFF. CDR3 bases: TGCAGTGCTAGTAAGCAGGGTAGAACCGCTGAAGCTTTCTTT.

This clonotype was counted ten times or more. This beta chain slipped into a library made for alpha chains as a stray read, so its size is not meaningful. The CDR3 DNA follows: TGCGCCAGCAGCCGGGACAGGGCAAGCTCTGGAAACACCATATATTTT. This translates into CASSRDRASSGNTIYF. The V call is TRBV5-1, the J call TRBJ1-3; 9 positions match TRBD1. Germline V gene sequence: CDR1 SGHRS, CDR2 YFSETQ. The CDR3 totals 16 residues. Trimming cost V 4 bases and J 0 bases; bases outside gene matches: 5.

This clonotype came up many times. This beta chain appears as a stray read in a library generated for alpha chains; its size is not informative. The gene calls are TRBV5-1 and TRBJ2-5, with D possibly matching TRBD2 (6 bases). The germline V gene encodes CDR1 SGHRS and CDR2 YFSETQ. This CDR3 comprises 14 residues. The V gene lost 3 bases and the J gene lost 2 bases, with 11 bases spanning the gap. The CDR3 nucleotides read TGCGCCAGCAGCTCGACTAGTCTGCAAGAGACCCAGTACTTC. It is translated as CASSSTSLQETQYF.

This clonotype was counted many times. Little can be read into the size of this beta chain, an off-target read in a library designed for alpha chains. V and J are TRBV5-1 and TRBJ1-3, with 8 nucleotides matching TRBD1. The V gene's germline CDR1 is SGHRS and CDR2 YFSETQ. The CDR3 loop spans 16 amino acids. V trimming: 5 bases; J trimming: 0 bases; junction bases outside the gene matches: 7. The CDR3 DNA sequence: TGCGCCAGCAGTCGGGACAGGCCTGCCTCTGGAAACACCATATATTTT. Translating gives CASSRDRPASGNTIYF.